This T cell receptor (beta chain) was found in a study of OX40 agonist ivuxolimab in advanced cancers. The study, taken as a whole, reports: On average, a greater number of expanded clones characterised CD8+ T cells relative to CD4+.

V was clipped by 1 base and J by 6 bases; unmatched bases: 4. Germline V lookup: CDR1 LNHNV, CDR2 YYDKDF (reference sequence). CDR3 length: 14 residues. Comment on this clone: Its antigen remains unknown.

The repertoire was sequenced with immunoSEQ multiplex PCR; TCRdb's copy has only in-frame clones and lacks some. The table includes about 84,000 clones, roughly 84% detected once. The V and J genes are TRBV15 and TRBJ1-2, with TRBD1 matching 8 bases. Sequences were derived from CD4+ or CD8+ T cells sorted from blood, sampled in a trial of the OX40 agonist ivuxolimab. The clonotype originates from an adult with an advanced solid tumor such as melanoma, head and neck, liver or kidney cancer. Here the CDR3 reads CATSRADREDGYTF. The DNA of the CDR3 is TGTGCCACCAGCAGAGCGGACAGGGAGGATGGCTACACCTTC.